Listed below are T cell receptor beta chains from one sample, sequenced in a study of blood T cell repertoires in COVID-19. The table came from immunoSEQ multiplex PCR; TCRdb's copy has only in-frame clones and leaves some out. The sample holds fewer than 150,000 clones, 75% to 85% seen once. Sequencing was performed on peripheral blood. These receptors came from a man at least 80 years old with acute or convalescent COVID-19. The CDR3 runs from the conserved cysteine through the conserved F or W. D genes are given only for firm matches. Clone size is shown for a subset of rows, as once, few, many or a class of expanded clone.

DNA	CDR3	V	size	J	length	D
TGTGCCAGCAGCGGACAACAGGGGCTTAATTCACCCCTCCACTTT	CASSGQQGLNSPLHF	TRBV2	few	TRBJ1-6	15	TRBD1
TGTGCCAGTAGTATAGGGGGCGGGGCCGGGGAGCTGTTTTTT	CASSIGGGAGELFF	TRBV19	-	TRBJ2-2	14	-
TGTGCCAGCAGCCAAGACCCTTTTACAGGGCACGGAAACACCATATATTTT	CASSQDPFTGHGNTIYF	TRBV3-1/TRBV3-2	-	TRBJ1-3	17	-
TGTGCCAGCAGCCGGTCCGGGGGGGAGCTGTTTTTT	CASSRSGGELFF	TRBV7-3	-	TRBJ2-2	12	-
TGTGCCAGCAGTGTGGGACAGGGGGGCACTGAAGCTTTCTTT	CASSVGQGGTEAFF	TRBV6-4	-	TRBJ1-1	14	TRBD1
TGTGCCAGCAGCGGGGGGACAGGTTACAATGAGCAGTTCTTC	CASSGGTGYNEQFF	TRBV13	few	TRBJ2-1	14	TRBD1
TGTGCCACCAGCCCGCGTCTCCAAGAGACCCAGTACTTC	CATSPRLQETQYF	TRBV15	-	TRBJ2-5	13	-
TGTGCCAGCAGTTACCGCCCGGACACCACCTACGAGCAGTACTTC	CASSYRPDTTYEQYF	TRBV6-5	once	TRBJ2-7	15	-
TGTGCCAGTAGTAGGTCTGGGCCGTCCTTGAATTGGGAGCTGTTTTTT	CASSRSGPSLNWELFF	TRBV19	-	TRBJ2-2	16	-
TGTGCCAGCAGCCCCGGCGCAGGGGTCCGTGGCTACACCTTC	CASSPGAGVRGYTF	TRBV13	once	TRBJ1-2	14	-
TGTGCCAGCAGCCAAAAGGGGTTTTGGGACACCATATATTTT	CASSQKGFWDTIYF	TRBV14	-	TRBJ1-3	14	-
TGCGCCAGCAGACCTTTCGACTTGAACACTGAAGCTTTCTTT	CASRPFDLNTEAFF	TRBV5-1	-	TRBJ1-1	14	-
TGTGCCAGCAGCGTATCGAGGGCCAATGAGCAGTTCTTC	CASSVSRANEQFF	TRBV9	once	TRBJ2-1	13	-
TGCGCCAGCAGTGAACAGATGGTAAGTCAGCCCCAGCATTTT	CASSEQMVSQPQHF	TRBV4-1	few	TRBJ1-5	14	-
TGTGCCAGCAGCCAAGCTGGGGAGCTGTTTTTT	CASSQAGELFF	TRBV3-1/TRBV3-2	-	TRBJ2-2	11	-
TGTGCCAGCAGCTCAGACAGGGGGCTAACCGGGGAGCTGTTTTTT	CASSSDRGLTGELFF	TRBV3-1/TRBV3-2	-	TRBJ2-2	15	TRBD1
TGTGCCAGCAGTGAAAGGGGCCAGGGGCTGGGATTTTCACCCCTCCACTTT	CASSERGQGLGFSPLHF	TRBV2	-	TRBJ1-6	17	-
TGTGCCAGCAAAGGGACAGGGCACTATGGCTACACCTTC	CASKGTGHYGYTF	TRBV6-1	-	TRBJ1-2	13	TRBD1
TGTGCCAGCAGCTTGCGGACAGATGGCACAGATACGCAGTATTTT	CASSLRTDGTDTQYF	TRBV5-4	-	TRBJ2-3	15	-
TGTGCCAGCTCACCACTTACAGGGATCGGGGAGCTGTTTTTT	CASSPLTGIGELFF	TRBV18	once	TRBJ2-2	14	-
TGTGCCAGCTCACCCTCTCGAGCGGGCCTGAACACCGGGGAGCTGTTTTTT	CASSPSRAGLNTGELFF	TRBV18	-	TRBJ2-2	17	-
TGTGCCAGCAGCCCCGGGACTAGCGGGTCAGTTGAGACCCAGTACTTC	CASSPGTSGSVETQYF	TRBV14	few	TRBJ2-5	16	TRBD2
TGTGCCAGCAGCCGGGACAGCTACAATGAGCAGTTCTTC	CASSRDSYNEQFF	TRBV3-1/TRBV3-2	-	TRBJ2-1	13	TRBD1
TGTGCCACCAGCAGAGACCACACGCGGTTTCACACTGAAGCTTTCTTT	CATSRDHTRFHTEAFF	TRBV15	-	TRBJ1-1	16	-
TGTGCCAGCAGCCGGGGGAGGGGCAGTTACAATGAGCAGTTCTTC	CASSRGRGSYNEQFF	TRBV4-2	-	TRBJ2-1	15	TRBD2
TGCGCCAGCAGCTTGGCGGGAAACTATGGCTACACCTTC	CASSLAGNYGYTF	TRBV5-1	-	TRBJ1-2	13	-
TGTGCCAGCAGCTATGTCGGGGGGATCTACGAGCAGTACTTC	CASSYVGGIYEQYF	TRBV11-2	-	TRBJ2-7	14	TRBD2
TGTGCCAGCAGCCAAGCCAGGGGAGTGACTAATGAAAAACTGTTTTTT	CASSQARGVTNEKLFF	TRBV4-2	-	TRBJ1-4	16	-
TGTGCCAGCAGCACTGGGGGGACTAGCACAGATACGCAGTATTTT	CASSTGGTSTDTQYF	TRBV2	-	TRBJ2-3	15	-
TGTGCCAGCAGCCCCGGGGATCGGCCTGAGCAGTTCTTC	CASSPGDRPEQFF	TRBV4-2	-	TRBJ2-1	13	-
TGTGCCAGCAGTTACGGGACAGATAATTCACCCCTCCACTTT	CASSYGTDNSPLHF	TRBV6-6	-	TRBJ1-6	14	TRBD1
TGTGCCAGCAGCCAAGATCCGGGGGGTACCCGGATAGCCAAAAACATTCAGTACTTC	CASSQDPGGTRIAKNIQYF	TRBV4-2	-	TRBJ2-4	19	TRBD2
TGTGCCATCAGTGAGAACGAGGGTAGCATTCAGTACTTC	CAISENEGSIQYF	TRBV10-3	-	TRBJ2-4	13	-
TGTGCCAGCAGGTTACAGGGGGCGAACACTGAAGCTTTCTTT	CASRLQGANTEAFF	TRBV2	-	TRBJ1-1	14	TRBD1
TGTGCCAGCAGCTCCGGACAGGAGATAGAGACCCAGTACTTC	CASSSGQEIETQYF	TRBV2	-	TRBJ2-5	14	TRBD1
TGCGCCAGCAGCCAAGATGGGAGGGAGGGAGCCTACGAGCAGTACTTC	CASSQDGREGAYEQYF	TRBV4-3	-	TRBJ2-7	16	TRBD2
TGCGCCAGCAGCTTGGGGACAGGGGTGGACGAGCAGTACTTC	CASSLGTGVDEQYF	TRBV5-1	once	TRBJ2-7	14	TRBD1
TGTGCCAGCAGCCAAGATCCCGTTGCAACTAATGAAAAACTGTTTTTT	CASSQDPVATNEKLFF	TRBV4-2	-	TRBJ1-4	16	-
TGTGCCAGCAGCCACAGGGCAGCCTCCTTCTCTGGAAACACCATATATTTT	CASSHRAASFSGNTIYF	TRBV3-1/TRBV3-2	once	TRBJ1-3	17	-
TGTGCCAGCAGCCCGGGACTAAACTCCTACGAGCAGTACTTC	CASSPGLNSYEQYF	TRBV5-4	once	TRBJ2-7	14	TRBD2
TGTGCCAGCAGCGGCAGGACGCGGGGGACTAGCACAGATACGCAGTATTTT	CASSGRTRGTSTDTQYF	TRBV5-4	-	TRBJ2-3	17	TRBD2
TGTGCCAGCAGCTTAGGTAGCGGGGGCACAGATACGCAGTATTTT	CASSLGSGGTDTQYF	TRBV7-9	-	TRBJ2-3	15	TRBD2
TGTGCCAGCAGCAAGTGGGACAGCTACAATGAGCAGTTCTTC	CASSKWDSYNEQFF	TRBV21-1	-	TRBJ2-1	14	-
TGCGCCAGCAGCCGTATTGGACAGGGCACAGATACGCAGTATTTT	CASSRIGQGTDTQYF	TRBV5-1	once	TRBJ2-3	15	TRBD1
TGCGCCAGCAGCTCGAGCGGGACAGGGACCTTCGAGACCCAGTACTTC	CASSSSGTGTFETQYF	TRBV5-1	-	TRBJ2-5	16	TRBD1
TGTGCCATCAGTGATTCCAGGGTCCTTGGGGAAAAACTGTTTTTT	CAISDSRVLGEKLFF	TRBV10-3	-	TRBJ1-4	15	-